This T cell receptor beta chain was sequenced for a study of cytomegalovirus exposure and HLA in healthy donors. Study-level results: Later work associated fewer than 20,000 TCR beta sequences with HLA alleles at 0.05 false discovery rate. Later analysis identified a missense DCLRE1C variant that was linked to TCR beta V- and J-gene trimming.

The primer mix had 60 Vbeta and 13 Jbeta primers. Profiling relied on immunoSEQ multiplex PCR, and the TCRdb table lists in-frame clones only, not all of them. The sample data list approximately 190,000 clones. The CDR3 contains 14 residues. V shed 5 bases, J shed 5 bases, and the junction held 5 bases outside the gene matches. CDR1 is MNHEY, CDR2 SMNVEV, per germline (reference sequence). With regard to this clone: Its antigen remains unidentified.

The clonotype comes from a boy aged 5-17 years in good health and CMV-seronegative. Sequenced material: PBMCs. The chain couples TRBV27 to TRBJ2-3; TRBD1 matches at 9 bases. The CDR3 nucleotides read TGTGCCAGCAGTCTAACAGGGGGCCAAGATACGCAGTATTTT. Translated, it gives CASSLTGGQDTQYF.